This is a list of T cell receptor beta chains from one sample in a study of T cells in Graves' hyperthyroidism and ophthalmopathy. One entry per CDR3 protein results from TCRdb running MiXCR on the multiplex PCR reads. The data hold fewer than 350,000 distinct CDR3 sequences, with 15% to 20% observed a single time. Source material: blood. These receptor sequences come from a woman between 45 and 65 years old with Graves' hyperthyroidism. The CDR3 runs from the conserved cysteine through the conserved F or W. D genes are given only for firm matches. Where a row states a size, it is once, few, many or the class of an expanded clone; other rows omit it.

J gene,D gene,V gene,clone size,CDR3 DNA,CDR3 protein
TRBJ2-7,TRBD2,TRBV18,few,TGTGCCAGCTCAGTGACTAGCGGGAGCACCGAGCAGTACTTC,CASSVTSGSTEQYF
TRBJ2-5,TRBD1,TRBV5-8,many,TGTGCCAGCAGCTTGGATCGCAGGGGGCAAGGGGAGACCCAGTACTTC,CASSLDRRGQGETQYF
TRBJ1-1,TRBD1,TRBV2,many,TGTGCCAGCACCTCCCAGGGGGCAGTGGAAGCTTTCTTT,CASTSQGAVEAFF
TRBJ1-5,.,TRBV24-1,few,TGTGCCACCAGTGATGGGGGCGGCGCCTTTTCACAGCCCCAGCATTTT,CATSDGGGAFSQPQHF
TRBJ1-1,.,TRBV6-2/TRBV6-3,.,TGTGCCAGCAGTACATCCTCTGAAGCTTTCTTT,CASSTSSEAFF
TRBJ2-5,.,TRBV2,many,TGTGCCAGCGGTGCTCAGGGGGGGGAGACCCAGTACTTC,CASGAQGGETQYF
TRBJ2-5,.,TRBV6-5,few,TGTGCCAGCAGTCACGGCCAGGACGGCCGGGAGACCCAGTACTTC,CASSHGQDGRETQYF
TRBJ1-1,.,TRBV11-1,.,TGTGCCAGCAGCTCCCTTAGCACTGAAGCTTTCTTT,CASSSLSTEAFF
TRBJ1-1,TRBD1,TRBV2,many,TGTGCCAGCGCTAAGAATCCTGACAGGGGGGAGACTGAAGCTTTCTTT,CASAKNPDRGETEAFF
TRBJ2-5,.,TRBV6-1,few,TGTGCCAGCAGTTACGCGGGCAGTTTGGAGACCCAGTACTTC,CASSYAGSLETQYF
TRBJ2-3,TRBD2,TRBV11-2,many,TGTGCCAGCAGCTCTCCTAGCGGGAGGACCACAGATACGCAGTATTTT,CASSSPSGRTTDTQYF
TRBJ2-2,TRBD2,TRBV4-1,.,TGCGCCAGCAGCCACGGCGGGAGTAACACCGGGGAGCTGTTTTTT,CASSHGGSNTGELFF
TRBJ1-2,.,TRBV28,few,TGTGCCAGCAGGGCCGGGACGGCCTCAAGGAACACCTTC,CASRAGTASRNTF
TRBJ1-2,.,TRBV5-1,.,TGCGCCAGCAGGTCCCTTGGTTCCGAGAACTATGGCTACACCTTC,CASRSLGSENYGYTF
TRBJ2-1,.,TRBV20-1,.,TGCAGTGCTATCCCAGACAGATTTGACAATGAGCAGTTCTTC,CSAIPDRFDNEQFF
TRBJ2-1,TRBD2,TRBV3-1,many,TGTGCCAGCAGCTCCCTTTGGCGGGGGGAGAGTAATGAGCAGTTCTTC,CASSSLWRGESNEQFF
TRBJ1-1,.,TRBV19,.,TGTGCCAGTAGCCTCGTGGCGGGTGAAGCTTTCTTT,CASSLVAGEAFF